This TCR beta chain was found in a study of blood T cell repertoires in COVID-19. CDR3 length: 14 amino acids. Germline-derived CDR1 and CDR2 are SQVTM and ANQGSEA. Trimming removed 1 base from V and 2 bases from J; junction bases left unmatched: 2. Using immunoSEQ multiplex PCR, the repertoire was profiled, and TCRdb retains in-frame clones only, with some absent. The sample lists approximately 220,000 clones, roughly 85% occurring once. The sequencing input was PBMCs or T cells enriched from blood (not recorded which). The TCR originated in a woman aged 45-65 years who had been exposed to COVID-19. The chain links TRBV29-1 to TRBJ1-2; the match to TRBD1 covers 9 bases. As DNA, the CDR3 is TGCAGCGTTGAAGGGGACAGGGAAAACTATGGCTACACCTTC. This codes for CSVEGDRENYGYTF.